These T cell receptor beta chains were read from a single sample in a study of blood T cell repertoires in COVID-19. Here immunoSEQ multiplex PCR was the method, and the copy in TCRdb shows in-frame clones only, minus some. The sample has 130,000 or so clones, 84% seen once; the top ten hold 10% to 15%. Material for sequencing was peripheral blood. The source of these receptors is a human donor in a cohort sampled during active COVID-19. Each CDR3 is given without its conserved first and last residue. The size of a clone is reported for some rows only, either as once, few or many, or as a class for expanded clones.

V gene: TRBV23-1
J gene: TRBJ1-5
clone size: -
CDR3 protein: ASSPRRVGSNQPQH

V gene: TRBV9
J gene: TRBJ1-2
clone size: -
CDR3 protein: ASSVEGTGVYGYT

V gene: TRBV6-5
J gene: TRBJ2-2
clone size: few
CDR3 protein: ASSQDSSNTGELF

V gene: TRBV7-8
J gene: TRBJ1-1
clone size: few
CDR3 protein: ASSQWAGGLSTEAF

V gene: TRBV25-1
J gene: TRBJ1-4
clone size: -
CDR3 protein: ASSEVGAGEKLF

V gene: TRBV5-5
J gene: TRBJ2-7
clone size: -
CDR3 protein: ASSITGAHEQY

V gene: TRBV9
J gene: TRBJ2-7
clone size: -
CDR3 protein: ASSVGPPGLASYEQY

V gene: TRBV9
J gene: TRBJ1-3
clone size: few
CDR3 protein: ASSVEGSGNTIY

V gene: TRBV5-4
J gene: TRBJ2-5
clone size: -
CDR3 protein: ASSLQNRGPETQY

V gene: TRBV19
J gene: TRBJ1-2
clone size: -
CDR3 protein: ASSRQDVRGYT

V gene: TRBV5-6
J gene: TRBJ2-1
clone size: -
CDR3 protein: ASRLLTGVNEQF

V gene: TRBV5-1
J gene: TRBJ2-1
clone size: -
CDR3 protein: ASSLVASGVYNEQF

V gene: TRBV6-5
J gene: TRBJ1-4
clone size: once
CDR3 protein: ASSYHGVEDEKLF

V gene: TRBV11-3
J gene: TRBJ2-7
clone size: -
CDR3 protein: ASSLGQGGDEQY

V gene: TRBV18
J gene: TRBJ1-4
clone size: -
CDR3 protein: ASSPRWQGALGNEKLF

V gene: TRBV6-5
J gene: TRBJ2-3
clone size: -
CDR3 protein: ASSFRDMGRDTQY

V gene: TRBV7-9
J gene: TRBJ1-1
clone size: -
CDR3 protein: ASRFWSTEAF

V gene: TRBV18
J gene: TRBJ2-7
clone size: -
CDR3 protein: ASSRDSSYEQY

V gene: TRBV5-1
J gene: TRBJ2-7
clone size: -
CDR3 protein: ASSPNIPGQGLYEQY

V gene: TRBV6-1
J gene: TRBJ1-5
clone size: -
CDR3 protein: ASSERRGASQPQH

V gene: TRBV12-5
J gene: TRBJ2-3
clone size: -
CDR3 protein: AGPSGAITDTQY

V gene: TRBV27
J gene: TRBJ2-7
clone size: -
CDR3 protein: ASSPWGVSSYEQY

V gene: TRBV6-1
J gene: TRBJ1-1
clone size: few
CDR3 protein: ASSESGGTGGAF

V gene: TRBV14
J gene: TRBJ2-2
clone size: -
CDR3 protein: ASSQVRGAGGELF

V gene: TRBV6-5
J gene: TRBJ2-4
clone size: -
CDR3 protein: ASRSDRTPGNIQY

V gene: TRBV5-1
J gene: TRBJ1-1
clone size: -
CDR3 protein: ASSRDSLREAF

V gene: TRBV2
J gene: TRBJ1-2
clone size: -
CDR3 protein: ATITDNPYGYT

V gene: TRBV6-5
J gene: TRBJ1-2
clone size: -
CDR3 protein: ASSSLWVPAAYGYT

V gene: TRBV5-5
J gene: TRBJ2-2
clone size: -
CDR3 protein: ASSRGGPLVRTGELF

V gene: TRBV24-1
J gene: TRBJ2-5
clone size: -
CDR3 protein: ATSDSGVGETQY

V gene: TRBV18
J gene: TRBJ2-6
clone size: -
CDR3 protein: ASSLTESSGANVLT

V gene: TRBV7-9
J gene: TRBJ2-7
clone size: -
CDR3 protein: ASSYSYRGLTYEQY

V gene: TRBV15
J gene: TRBJ2-3
clone size: -
CDR3 protein: ATSRDKGGGRTQY

V gene: TRBV6-1
J gene: TRBJ1-2
clone size: -
CDR3 protein: ASSEPENYGYT

V gene: TRBV4-1
J gene: TRBJ1-1
clone size: -
CDR3 protein: ASSPGQGRDTEAF

V gene: TRBV27
J gene: TRBJ1-5
clone size: -
CDR3 protein: ASSLEGRGGNQPQH

V gene: TRBV19
J gene: TRBJ1-3
clone size: -
CDR3 protein: ASITGASGNTIY

V gene: TRBV5-1
J gene: TRBJ2-2
clone size: -
CDR3 protein: ASSREKVELF

V gene: TRBV3-1/TRBV3-2
J gene: TRBJ1-3
clone size: -
CDR3 protein: ASSQTGRSGNTIY

V gene: TRBV5-5
J gene: TRBJ1-2
clone size: -
CDR3 protein: ASSLAGTGNYGYT

V gene: TRBV24-1
J gene: TRBJ2-5
clone size: -
CDR3 protein: ATSGGDSQETQY

V gene: TRBV7-6
J gene: TRBJ1-2
clone size: -
CDR3 protein: ASSPETGGVYGYT

V gene: TRBV7-8
J gene: TRBJ2-3
clone size: -
CDR3 protein: ASSLELVDTQY

V gene: TRBV4-1
J gene: TRBJ2-2
clone size: -
CDR3 protein: ASSQELYGGRTGGELF

V gene: TRBV5-5
J gene: TRBJ2-3
clone size: -
CDR3 protein: ASITGSGGPDTQY

V gene: TRBV7-2
J gene: TRBJ2-7
clone size: -
CDR3 protein: ASSRDRGSHEQY

V gene: TRBV13
J gene: TRBJ2-3
clone size: few
CDR3 protein: ASSLDGERGPDTQY

V gene: TRBV5-5
J gene: TRBJ2-7
clone size: -
CDR3 protein: ASSLRDRGLGQY

V gene: TRBV4-1
J gene: TRBJ1-1
clone size: -
CDR3 protein: ASSQEIRGGITEAF

V gene: TRBV2
J gene: TRBJ1-2
clone size: -
CDR3 protein: ASSESLDYGYT

V gene: TRBV3-1/TRBV3-2
J gene: TRBJ1-1
clone size: -
CDR3 protein: ASSQPGGNTEAF

V gene: TRBV6-5
J gene: TRBJ2-7
clone size: -
CDR3 protein: ASTRSYEQY

V gene: TRBV4-1
J gene: TRBJ1-1
clone size: -
CDR3 protein: ASSQGTGEVNTEAF

V gene: TRBV15
J gene: TRBJ1-1
clone size: -
CDR3 protein: ATSRGGTGMTEAF

V gene: TRBV5-1
J gene: TRBJ1-1
clone size: -
CDR3 protein: ASSDSTGGYDTEAF